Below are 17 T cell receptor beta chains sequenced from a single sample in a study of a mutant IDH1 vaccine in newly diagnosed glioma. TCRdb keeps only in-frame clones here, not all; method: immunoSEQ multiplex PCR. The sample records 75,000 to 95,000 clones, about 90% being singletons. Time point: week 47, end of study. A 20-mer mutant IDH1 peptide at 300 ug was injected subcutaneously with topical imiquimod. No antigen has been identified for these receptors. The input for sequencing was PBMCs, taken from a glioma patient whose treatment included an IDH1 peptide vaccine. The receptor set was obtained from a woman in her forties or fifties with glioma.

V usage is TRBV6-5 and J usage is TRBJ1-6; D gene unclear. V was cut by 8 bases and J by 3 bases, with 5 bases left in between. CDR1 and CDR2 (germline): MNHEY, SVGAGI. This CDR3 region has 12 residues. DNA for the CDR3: TGTGCCAGCGGGAACTATAATTCACCCCTCCACTTT. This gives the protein CASGNYNSPLHF.

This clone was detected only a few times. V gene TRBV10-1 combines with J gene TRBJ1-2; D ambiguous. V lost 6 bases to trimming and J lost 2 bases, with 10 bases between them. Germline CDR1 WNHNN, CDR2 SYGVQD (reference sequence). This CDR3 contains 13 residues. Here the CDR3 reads CASRWTPNYGYTF. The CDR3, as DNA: TGCGCCAGCAGATGGACTCCAAACTATGGCTACACCTTC.

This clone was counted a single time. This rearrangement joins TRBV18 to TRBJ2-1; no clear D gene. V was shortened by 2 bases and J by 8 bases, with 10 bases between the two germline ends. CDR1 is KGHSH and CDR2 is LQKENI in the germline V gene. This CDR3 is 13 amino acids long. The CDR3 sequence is CASSPTRLDEQFF. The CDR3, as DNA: TGTGCCAGCTCACCAACCCGCTTGGATGAGCAGTTCTTC.

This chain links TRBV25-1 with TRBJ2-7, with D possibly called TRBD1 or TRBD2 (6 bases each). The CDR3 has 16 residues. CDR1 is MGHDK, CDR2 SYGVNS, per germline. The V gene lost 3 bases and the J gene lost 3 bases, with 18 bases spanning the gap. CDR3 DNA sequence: TGTGCCAGCAGTGAGCACAGGGCCCCGGGGGACTACGAGCAGTACTTC. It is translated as CASSEHRAPGDYEQYF.

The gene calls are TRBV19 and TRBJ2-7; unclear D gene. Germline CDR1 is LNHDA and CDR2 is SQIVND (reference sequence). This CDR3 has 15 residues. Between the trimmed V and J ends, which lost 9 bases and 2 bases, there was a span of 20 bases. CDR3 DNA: TGTGCCAGCAGCCCGAGTGGTTCTCGGACCTACGAGCAGTACTTC. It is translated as CASSPSGSRTYEQYF.

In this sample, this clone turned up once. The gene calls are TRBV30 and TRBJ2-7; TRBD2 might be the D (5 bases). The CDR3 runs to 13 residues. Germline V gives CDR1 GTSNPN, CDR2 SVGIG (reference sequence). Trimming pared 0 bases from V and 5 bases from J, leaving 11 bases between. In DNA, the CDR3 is TGTGCCTGGAGTGTATCGAGGGTGCACGAGCAGTACTTC. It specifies CAWSVSRVHEQYF.

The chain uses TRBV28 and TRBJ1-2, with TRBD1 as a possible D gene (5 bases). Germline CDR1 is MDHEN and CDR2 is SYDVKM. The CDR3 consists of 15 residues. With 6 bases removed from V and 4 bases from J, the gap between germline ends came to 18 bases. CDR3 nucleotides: TGTGCCAGCAGCCTTGGGGACTCCTACTTCTATGGCTACACCTTC. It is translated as CASSLGDSYFYGYTF.

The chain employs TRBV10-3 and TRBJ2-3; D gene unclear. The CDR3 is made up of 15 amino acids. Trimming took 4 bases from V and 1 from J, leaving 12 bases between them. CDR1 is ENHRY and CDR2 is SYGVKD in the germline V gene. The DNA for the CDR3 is TGTGCCATCAGTGGTGATGGGCGACGCACAGATACGCAGTATTTT. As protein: CAISGDGRRTDTQYF.

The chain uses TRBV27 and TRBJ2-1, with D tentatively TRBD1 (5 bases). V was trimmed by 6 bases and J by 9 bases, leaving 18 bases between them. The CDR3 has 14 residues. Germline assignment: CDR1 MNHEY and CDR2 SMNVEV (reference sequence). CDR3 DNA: TGTGCCAGCAGCCCAGGGAAGACAATTAGTGAGCAGTTCTTC. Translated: CASSPGKTISEQFF.

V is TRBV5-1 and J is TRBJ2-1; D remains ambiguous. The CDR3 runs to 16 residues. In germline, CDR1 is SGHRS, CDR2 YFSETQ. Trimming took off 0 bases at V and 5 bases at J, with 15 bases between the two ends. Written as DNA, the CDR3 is TGCGCCAGCAGCTTGGGGTCCGGGCCAAAAAACAATGAGCAGTTCTTC. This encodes CASSLGSGPKNNEQFF.

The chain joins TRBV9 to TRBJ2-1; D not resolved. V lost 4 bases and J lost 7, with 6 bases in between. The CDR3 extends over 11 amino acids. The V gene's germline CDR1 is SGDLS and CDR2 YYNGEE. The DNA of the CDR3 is TGTGCCAGCAGCCTAGAAAATGAGCAGTTCTTC. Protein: CASSLENEQFF.

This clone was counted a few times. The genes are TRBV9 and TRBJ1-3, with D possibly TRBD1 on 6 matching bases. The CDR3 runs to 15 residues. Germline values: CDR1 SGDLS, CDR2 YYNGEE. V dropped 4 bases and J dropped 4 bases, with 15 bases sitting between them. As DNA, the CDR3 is TGTGCCAGCAGCCCTGGAGGACAGAAAGGAAACACCATATATTTT. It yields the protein CASSPGGQKGNTIYF.

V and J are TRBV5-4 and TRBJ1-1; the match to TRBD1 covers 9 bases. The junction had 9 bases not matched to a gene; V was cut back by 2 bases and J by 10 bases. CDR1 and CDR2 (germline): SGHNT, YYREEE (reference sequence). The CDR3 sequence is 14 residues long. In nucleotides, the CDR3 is TGTGCCAGCAGCTTTTCCGGGACAGGGATGGGAGCTTTCTTT. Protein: CASSFSGTGMGAFF.

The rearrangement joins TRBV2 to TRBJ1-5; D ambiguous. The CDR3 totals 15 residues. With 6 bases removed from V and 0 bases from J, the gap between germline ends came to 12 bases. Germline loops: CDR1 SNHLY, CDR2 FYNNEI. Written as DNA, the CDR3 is TGTGCCAGCAGCCAAGCCGGTTATAGCAATCAGCCCCAGCATTTT. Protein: CASSQAGYSNQPQHF.

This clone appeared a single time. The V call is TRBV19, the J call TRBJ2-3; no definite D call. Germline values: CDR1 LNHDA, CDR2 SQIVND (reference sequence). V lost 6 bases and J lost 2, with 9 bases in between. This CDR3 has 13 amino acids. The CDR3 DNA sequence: TGTGCCAGTAGCCCCGCGGTCACAGATACGCAGTATTTT. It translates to CASSPAVTDTQYF.

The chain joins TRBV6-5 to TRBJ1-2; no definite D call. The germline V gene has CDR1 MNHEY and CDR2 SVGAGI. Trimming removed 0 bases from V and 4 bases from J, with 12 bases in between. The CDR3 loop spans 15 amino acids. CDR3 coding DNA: TGTGCCAGCAGTTACTCACGGTCCGGGATCTATGGCTACACCTTC. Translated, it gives CASSYSRSGIYGYTF.

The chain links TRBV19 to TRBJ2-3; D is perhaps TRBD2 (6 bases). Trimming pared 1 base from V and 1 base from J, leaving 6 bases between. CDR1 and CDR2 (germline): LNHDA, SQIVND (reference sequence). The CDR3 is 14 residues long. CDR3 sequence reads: CASSIAGGTDTQYF. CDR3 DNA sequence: TGTGCCAGTAGTATAGCGGGAGGCACAGATACGCAGTATTTT.